This TCR beta chain was recovered during a study of post-analysis software for immune sequencing data. Built from TCR beta cDNA, the libraries had unique molecular identifiers in them. TCRdb processed the PCR reads anew with MiXCR; each CDR3 protein has one entry. The repertoire has 650,000 to 900,000 distinct CDR3 sequences, 46% of them found once; the top ten carry approximately 5%. The germline V gene encodes CDR1 MNHEY and CDR2 SMNVEV (reference sequence). The CDR3 has 15 amino acids. The junction had 10 bases not matched to a gene; V was cut back by 8 bases and J by 2 bases. Study results and limitations: A handful of TRBV segments were significantly more frequent in patients than in controls. TRBV5-6, TRBV5-1 and TRBV20-1 were among these segments.

About this clonotype itself: What it binds is unknown.

The rearrangement links TRBV27 to TRBJ2-7; 9 bases are shared with TRBD1. The material sequenced was blood. This sequence originates from a girl aged 5-17 years with multiple sclerosis. CDR3 sequence: CASRQGQGAAYEQYF. CDR3 coding DNA: TGTGCCAGCCGACAGGGACAGGGTGCCGCCTACGAGCAGTACTTC.